This T cell receptor (beta chain) stems from a study of T cells in tuberculosis. After removal of 2 bases from V and 3 bases from J, the junction contained 4 bases not matched to a gene. CDR3 length equals 14 residues. Germline CDR1 and CDR2: SGHDN and FVKESK. Sequenced by immunoSEQ multiplex PCR; TCRdb stores in-frame clones only, minus some. The sample carries 61,000 or so clones, around 81% recorded once. Thawed, overnight-rested PBMC were stained with GMM-loaded CD1B tetramer, viability dye and anti-CD3, then sorted. C32 glucose monomycolate from Rhodococcus equi was loaded onto the CD1B tetramers.

The V call is TRBV14, the J call TRBJ2-7; 7 nucleotides match TRBD2. This receptor was obtained from an adult woman with latent tuberculosis. Sequencing used CD1b-GMM tetramer-negative cells sorted from PBMCs. This chain's CDR3 is CASSQSGGVYEQYF. The CDR3 coding sequence is TGTGCCAGCAGCCAATCTGGGGGGGTCTACGAGCAGTACTTC.